What follows is one TCR beta chain and its context. What it binds is unknown. This sample was included in a study of post-analysis software for immune sequencing data. The V gene's germline CDR1 is LNHNV and CDR2 YYDKDF (reference sequence). This CDR3 comprises 15 residues. The V gene end was trimmed by 5 bases and the J gene end by 0 bases; junction bases not matched to a gene: 1. Study-level findings and limits: Significantly decreased normalized Chao1 diversity was recorded for multiple sclerosis patients relative to controls. Five TRBV segments were more frequent in patients than controls; TRBV5-6, TRBV5-1 and TRBV20-1 belonged to this group.

Presence of unique molecular identifiers characterized the TCR beta cDNA libraries. A single record per CDR3 protein comes from TCRdb applying MiXCR to the PCR reads. Among 450,000 or so distinct CDR3 sequences listed, 45% were seen once. This sequence joins TRBV15 and TRBJ2-1; 10 bases agree with TRBD2. Sequencing was done on a sample of blood. This receptor was identified in a girl aged 5-17 years with multiple sclerosis. CDR3 in amino acids: CATSASGSSYNEQFF. CDR3 sequence (DNA): TGTGCCACCAGCGCTAGCGGGAGCTCCTACAATGAGCAGTTCTTC.